Following are 32 T cell receptor beta chains from one sample sequenced in a study of T cells in Graves' hyperthyroidism and ophthalmopathy (dated by TCRdb to about 2019). Receptor libraries were prepared by multiplex PCR. The listed sequencing device is Illumina HiSeq 2000. TCR beta CDR3 regions were amplified from RNA transcripts. A first-round RT-PCR of the TCR CDR3 used the HTBI primer set with the Qiagen OneStep RT-PCR kit. The raw public reads went through TCRdb reprocessing: fastp at Q25, MiXCR clone calling, in-frame beta chains kept. Rows merge per CDR3 protein into single entries with the most common DNA and genes. The sample yields around 260,000 distinct CDR3 sequences; 25% to 30% were counted once. Roughly a quarter of the sample comes from the top ten. Sequencing was done on a sample of blood. The source of these receptors is a man between 40 and 49 years old with Graves' hyperthyroidism that later progressed to Graves' ophthalmopathy.

This clonotype was seen repeatedly, ten times or more. CDR3 protein: CASTVGYGQPQHF. The CDR3 coding sequence is TGTGCCAGCACGGTGGGGTACGGACAGCCCCAGCATTTT. The chain is built from TRBV3-1 and TRBJ1-5, with D uncertain. Trimming cost V 7 bases and J 7 bases, with 14 bases left between them. Germline lookup yields CDR1 LGHDT and CDR2 YNNKEL (reference sequence). The CDR3 runs to 13 residues.

This clonotype has just a few counts. The rearrangement joins TRBV28 to TRBJ2-5; 9 bases are a match to TRBD1. Germline V gene data show CDR1 as MDHEN and CDR2 as SYDVKM. Unmatched junction bases numbered 12, after V lost 5 bases and J lost 5 bases. This CDR3 comprises 16 residues. The CDR3 bases are TGTGCCAGCAGTATCGCGACAGGGGGGGTGGAGGAGACCCAGTACTTC. Translating gives CASSIATGGVEETQYF.

This clonotype has a count of ten or more. The rearrangement uses TRBV20-1 and TRBJ1-5, with D maybe TRBD1 (5 bases). The CDR3 sequence is 14 residues long. Trimming stripped 6 bases from V and 2 bases from J, with 14 bases between. Germline V gene lookup returns CDR1 DFQATT and CDR2 SNEGSKA (reference sequence). The CDR3 protein is CSAGGAGGNQPQHF. CDR3 nucleotide sequence: TGCAGTGCGGGGGGTGCGGGTGGCAATCAGCCCCAGCATTTT.

In this sample, this clonotype turned up many times. The rearrangement links TRBV6-1 to TRBJ1-2, with TRBD1 matching over 11 bases. The CDR3 length is 15 residues. The junction had 9 bases not matched to a gene; V was cut back by 8 bases and J by 4 bases. Germline V lookup: CDR1 MNHNS, CDR2 SASEGT. This chain's CDR3 is CASGDRDRGFYGYTF. The CDR3 region has the DNA TGTGCCAGCGGAGACCGGGACAGGGGGTTCTATGGCTACACCTTC.

V usage is TRBV6-5 and J usage is TRBJ2-7; unclear D gene. Trimming took 4 bases from V and 3 from J, leaving 19 bases between them. This CDR3 is built from 16 residues. CDR1 is MNHEY and CDR2 is SVGAGI in the germline V gene. CDR3 bases: TGTGCCAGCAGTTCTAGTTTGGGTGGGCTATACTACGAGCAGTACTTC. Encoded protein: CASSSSLGGLYYEQYF.

V gene TRBV20-1 combines with J gene TRBJ2-7; 12 bases agree with TRBD2. The CDR3 length is 21 residues. J lost 0 bases, V lost 1 base, and 19 bases had no gene match. Germline loops: CDR1 DFQATT, CDR2 SNEGSKA (reference sequence). CDR3: CSARVPKLGGLAGSSSYEQYF. The CDR3 nucleotides read TGCAGTGCTAGAGTTCCCAAGCTTGGTGGACTAGCGGGAAGTAGCTCCTACGAGCAGTACTTC.

This clonotype was found many times. The chain employs TRBV28 and TRBJ2-7; D is perhaps TRBD1 or TRBD2 (6 bases each). CDR3 length: 15 amino acids. Germline lookup yields CDR1 MDHEN and CDR2 SYDVKM. Trimming pared 2 bases from V and 5 bases from J, leaving 16 bases between. DNA of the CDR3: TGTGCCAGCAGTTTACTTGCAGCCGGGGGCGACGAGCAGTACTTC. It is translated as CASSLLAAGGDEQYF.

The V gene is TRBV7-2, the J gene TRBJ2-4; D is perhaps TRBD1 (5 bases). The germline V gene has CDR1 SGHTA and CDR2 FQGNSA. This CDR3 region has 14 residues. With 1 base removed from V and 5 bases from J, the gap between germline ends came to 9 bases. The CDR3 DNA is TGTGCCAGCAGCTTAGGCAGGGCGGAAAACATTCAGTACTTC. It specifies CASSLGRAENIQYF.

This clonotype has ten or more counts. The genes are TRBV10-3 and TRBJ1-5; D call uncertain. The CDR3 runs to 13 residues. Per germline, CDR1 ENHRY and CDR2 SYGVKD. Trimming left V 5 bases short and J 2 bases short, with 7 bases between. The CDR3, as DNA: TGTGCCATCAGTAAGAGGGGCAATCAGCCCCAGCATTTT. This codes for CAISKRGNQPQHF.

This clonotype was seen repeatedly, ten times or more. V and J are TRBV6-5 and TRBJ2-7; TRBD2 is a possible D gene (6 bases). Per germline, CDR1 MNHEY and CDR2 SVGAGI. This CDR3 spans 14 amino acids. Trimming removed 0 bases from V and 6 bases from J, with 12 bases in between. CDR3 in amino acids: CASSYSPRDSEQYF. CDR3 coding DNA: TGTGCCAGCAGTTACTCACCCCGGGACTCCGAGCAGTACTTC.

This clonotype was recorded at least ten times. The chain uses TRBV25-1 and TRBJ2-7; 9 nucleotides agree with TRBD1. Trimming cost V 5 bases and J 2 bases; bases outside gene matches: 4. Germline CDR1 reads MGHDK; CDR2 reads SYGVNS. The CDR3 spans 14 residues. In DNA, the CDR3 is TGTGCCAGCAGTCCGGGACAGGGTACCTACGAGCAGTACTTC. Translation gives CASSPGQGTYEQYF.

This clonotype was picked up one time. The chain is built from TRBV6-2 or TRBV6-3 and TRBJ2-5; D call uncertain. CDR3 size: 13 residues. V shed 7 bases and J shed 4 bases, with 13 bases lying between them. CDR1 is MNHEY, CDR2 SVGEGT, per germline. CDR3 amino acids: CASNQLGGETQYF. DNA for the CDR3: TGTGCCAGCAATCAACTCGGCGGAGAGACCCAGTACTTC.

This sequence joins TRBV28 and TRBJ1-1; 7 bases line up with TRBD1. V was pared by 4 bases and J by 7 bases, with 9 bases of the junction left unmatched. This CDR3 has 14 amino acids. Germline V lookup: CDR1 MDHEN, CDR2 SYDVKM. CDR3 DNA: TGTGCCAGCAGTTACAGGGGCCAACTTGATGAAGCTTTCTTT. Its protein is CASSYRGQLDEAFF.

In this sample, this clonotype turned up many times. The chain has TRBV6-2 or TRBV6-3 and TRBJ2-3; D remains unclear. CDR3 length: 15 amino acids. Germline CDR1 MNHEY, CDR2 SVGEGT. With 2 bases removed from V and 0 bases from J, the gap between germline ends came to 9 bases. CDR3 in DNA: TGTGCCAGCAGTTACACCATATCTAGCACAGATACGCAGTATTTT. It translates to CASSYTISSTDTQYF.

The chain employs TRBV6-2 or TRBV6-3 and TRBJ2-2, with D unresolved. Trimming removed 6 bases from V and 5 bases from J, with 13 bases in between. This CDR3 region has 14 residues. Germline V gene sequence: CDR1 MNHEY, CDR2 SVGEGT. CDR3 residues: CASSKLPETGELFF. The DNA for the CDR3 is TGTGCCAGCAGCAAACTTCCCGAGACCGGGGAGCTGTTTTTT.

This clonotype was seen ten or more times. This chain connects TRBV2 to TRBJ1-1, with 7 nucleotides matching TRBD1. In germline, CDR1 is SNHLY, CDR2 FYNNEI. This CDR3 is built from 14 residues. V shed 6 bases, J shed 2 bases, and the junction held 6 bases outside the gene matches. Written as DNA, the CDR3 is TGTGCCAGCAGACTCCGGGACAGAAACACTGAAGCTTTCTTT. Its protein is CASRLRDRNTEAFF.

This chain joins TRBV20-1 and TRBJ1-5, with TRBD1 matching over 8 bases. The CDR3 is made up of 14 amino acids. With V trimmed by 3 bases and J by 7 bases, 8 bases remained unmatched. CDR1 DFQATT and CDR2 SNEGSKA come from the germline V gene (reference sequence). CDR3 in amino acids: CSASSPGGYQPQHF. CDR3 DNA: TGCAGTGCTAGCTCCCCAGGGGGCTACCAGCCCCAGCATTTT.

This rearrangement joins TRBV20-1 to TRBJ2-5, with 8 nucleotides matching TRBD1. The length of the CDR3 is 16 residues. Germline V lookup: CDR1 DFQATT, CDR2 SNEGSKA (reference sequence). The trim removed 3 bases at V and 4 bases at J, leaving 13 bases unmatched. The CDR3 DNA reads as TGCAGTGCTAGCCCATCGTCAGGGGGCCGCTTAGAGACCCAGTACTTC. Its protein product is CSASPSSGGRLETQYF.

This clonotype has a count of ten or more. The chain has TRBV19 and TRBJ1-1; no reliable D call. CDR1 LNHDA and CDR2 SQIVND come from the germline V gene (reference sequence). The CDR3 covers 13 residues. The V end was cut by 9 bases, the J end by 2 bases, with 13 bases between. Here the CDR3 reads CASNDGVNTEAFF. CDR3 nucleotides: TGTGCCAGCAATGATGGGGTCAACACTGAAGCTTTCTTT.

This clonotype was seen at least ten times. This chain links TRBV12-3 or TRBV12-4 with TRBJ2-7, with 12 bases that match TRBD2. With V trimmed by 2 bases and J by 7 bases, 21 bases remained unmatched. The CDR3 has 20 amino acids. The CDR3 DNA follows: TGTGCCAGCAGTTTACGGGGGTTGCGTACTAGCGGGAGGATTTCTTGGGAGCAGTACTTC. This encodes CASSLRGLRTSGRISWEQYF.

This clonotype was counted a few times. The V call is TRBV20-1, the J call TRBJ2-5, with 12 nucleotides matching TRBD2. This CDR3 has 14 amino acids. Per the germline V gene, CDR1 is DFQATT and CDR2 is SNEGSKA (reference sequence). J gave up 4 bases and V 6 bases, and 6 bases lay outside the gene matches. The DNA for the CDR3 is TGCAGTGCCACCCTAGCGGGAGGGCCAGAGACCCAGTACTTC. Protein product: CSATLAGGPETQYF.

The table lists this clonotype with many counts. The rearrangement joins TRBV4-1 to TRBJ1-6, with a tentative D call TRBD1 (6 bases). Germline loops: CDR1 MGHRA, CDR2 YSYEKL. V gave up 3 bases and J gave up 2 bases, with 8 bases separating them. The CDR3 runs to 15 residues. CDR3 coding DNA: TGCGCCAGCAGCCAGGACAGTCCCTATAATTCACCCCTCCACTTT. Translating gives CASSQDSPYNSPLHF.

This clonotype showed up many times. This sequence joins TRBV25-1 and TRBJ1-5; weak D call: TRBD1 (5 bases). V lost 2 bases and J lost 5, with 7 bases in between. Per germline, CDR1 MGHDK and CDR2 SYGVNS. The CDR3 loop spans 13 amino acids. The CDR3 here is CASSERGDQPQHF. The DNA for the CDR3 is TGTGCCAGCAGTGAACGGGGGGATCAGCCCCAGCATTTT. The full variable domain, in which reference TRBV25-1 and TRBJ1-5 provide the parts outside the CDR3, is EADIYQTPRYLVIGTGKKITLECSQTMGHDKMYWYQQDPGMELHLIHYSYGVNSTEKGDLSSESTVSRIRTEHFPLTLESARPSHTSQYLCASSERGDQPQHFGDGTRLSIL.

This clonotype has ten or more counts. J is TRBJ2-5 and V is TRBV14; D uncertain. Trimming pared 1 base from V and 4 bases from J, leaving 4 bases between. This CDR3 has 12 amino acids. The germline gives CDR1 SGHDN, CDR2 FVKESK. The CDR3 protein is CASSQAGETQYF. For the CDR3, the DNA is TGTGCCAGCAGCCAAGCCGGAGAGACCCAGTACTTC.

This clonotype was recorded at least ten times. The gene calls are TRBV7-8 and TRBJ2-7, with 8 bases aligning to TRBD1. The CDR3 covers 14 residues. The germline V gene encodes CDR1 SGHVS and CDR2 FQNEAQ. Unmatched junction bases numbered 6, after V lost 1 base and J lost 7 bases. The CDR3 region has the DNA TGTGCCAGCAGCTTAGTCTCCCAGGGGGCGGAGCAGTACTTC. It is translated as CASSLVSQGAEQYF.

This clonotype came up a few times. The V and J genes are TRBV19 and TRBJ2-2; D could derive from TRBD1 or TRBD2 (5 bases each). In germline, CDR1 is LNHDA, CDR2 SQIVND (reference sequence). The CDR3 runs 15 residues. The V end was cut by 7 bases, the J end by 7 bases, with 19 bases between. In nucleotides, the CDR3 is TGTGCCAGTACTACTGGGACCGCGTCATTCGGGGAGCTGTTTTTT. Translated: CASTTGTASFGELFF.

This clonotype was observed many times. J is TRBJ1-1 and V is TRBV5-1, with D unresolved. CDR1 SGHRS and CDR2 YFSETQ come from the germline V gene. Trimming left V 1 base short and J 1 base short, with 11 bases between. This CDR3 has 15 residues. The CDR3 coding sequence is TGCGCCAGCAGCTTGAGACCAAGCCCGAACACTGAAGCTTTCTTT. Translating gives CASSLRPSPNTEAFF.

The table lists this clonotype with a few counts. This chain connects TRBV6-1 to TRBJ2-5, with D possibly being TRBD2 (6 bases). This CDR3 is 13 amino acids long. Trimming cost V 8 bases and J 1 base, with 11 bases left between them. CDR1 MNHNS and CDR2 SASEGT come from the germline V gene. The CDR3 nucleotides read TGTGCCAGCTCATATAGCGGCCAAGAGACCCAGTACTTC. Translated, it gives CASSYSGQETQYF.

The chain uses TRBV30 and TRBJ2-7; TRBD1 aligns across 11 bases. The CDR3 runs to 15 residues. The germline gives CDR1 GTSNPN, CDR2 SVGIG (reference sequence). The J segment lost 5 bases and the V segment lost 7 bases, leaving 13 bases of the junction unmatched. CDR3 bases: TGTGCCTTTCTATTTCCGGGACAGGGGGGACACGAGCAGTACTTC. This sequence encodes CAFLFPGQGGHEQYF. The entire variable domain, with the rest obtained from reference TRBV30 and TRBJ2-7, is as follows: SQTIHQWPATLVQPVGSPLSLECTVEGTSNPNLYWYRQAAGRGLQLLFYSVGIGQISSEVPQNLSASRPQDRQFILSSKKLLLSDSGFYLCAFLFPGQGGHEQYFGPGTRLTVT.

The chain carries TRBV6-1 and TRBJ1-5, with 8 bases matching TRBD1. In germline, CDR1 is MNHNS, CDR2 SASEGT. There are 15 residues in the CDR3. The V and J ends lost 7 bases and 4 bases, in that order; junction bases with no gene match: 9. The CDR3 here is CASTWTGSGNQPQHF. CDR3 DNA sequence: TGTGCCAGCACCTGGACAGGGTCCGGGAATCAGCCCCAGCATTTT.

This clonotype was detected ten times or more. The rearrangement joins TRBV28 to TRBJ2-7, with 10 bases lining up with TRBD1. The CDR3 consists of 13 residues. Germline V gene data show CDR1 as MDHEN and CDR2 as SYDVKM. The V and J ends lost 8 bases and 5 bases, in that order; junction bases with no gene match: 6. This CDR3 reads CASGDRGLHEQYF. The CDR3 nucleotides read TGTGCCAGCGGAGACAGGGGGCTGCACGAGCAGTACTTC.

This clonotype was counted many times. The chain couples TRBV24-1 to TRBJ2-5, with a possible D match to TRBD2 (5 bases). With 1 base removed from V and 5 bases from J, the gap between germline ends came to 10 bases. Germline values: CDR1 KGHDR, CDR2 SFDVKD. The CDR3 is 14 residues long. CDR3 protein: CATSDFGGGETQYF. CDR3 bases: TGTGCCACCAGTGATTTTGGAGGTGGGGAGACCCAGTACTTC.